These T cell receptor beta chains were read from a single sample in a study of cytomegalovirus exposure and HLA in healthy donors. Only in-frame clones appear in the TCRdb table, and some are missing; sequencing was by immunoSEQ multiplex PCR. The table records some 180,000 clones, 80% to 85% of them present only once. Sequencing input: PBMCs. Receptor source: a young woman in good health and CMV-seronegative. The CDR3 runs from the conserved cysteine through the conserved F or W. Size is omitted from some rows. Given values are once, few, many or a class for expanded clones.

clone size | J gene | V gene | CDR3 protein
NA | TRBJ2-2 | TRBV5-4 | CASSFGQLTGELFF
NA | TRBJ2-3 | TRBV5-4 | CASSPTYSDTQYF
NA | TRBJ2-1 | TRBV30 | CAWTTSGSSYNEQFF
NA | TRBJ2-7 | TRBV9 | CASSATGGDHEQYF
once | TRBJ2-7 | TRBV28 | CASSRDSYEQYF
NA | TRBJ1-2 | TRBV28 | CASNGAGLNYGYTF
few | TRBJ2-3 | TRBV4-1 | CASSQEVAGGPGDTQYF
NA | TRBJ2-6 | TRBV7-2 | CASSRGVGRGSSGANVLTF
NA | TRBJ2-5 | TRBV6-5 | CASSYRQGVQETQYF
NA | TRBJ1-2 | TRBV19 | CASTLTGVGYGYTF
NA | TRBJ2-1 | TRBV14 | CASSPPGQGVNEQFF
NA | TRBJ1-5 | TRBV11-2 | CASSLVRGYQPQHF
NA | TRBJ2-1 | TRBV28 | CASRRGTSGRNEQFF
NA | TRBJ2-7 | TRBV11-2 | CASSFPLTGTGTYEQYF
once | TRBJ1-4 | TRBV5-1 | CASSLGSGDEKLFF
NA | TRBJ2-3 | TRBV7-9 | CSSSSSGDTQYF
NA | TRBJ1-3 | TRBV28 | CASSTGGATGNTIYF
NA | TRBJ1-2 | TRBV30 | CAWSVGQGDGYTF